A single T cell receptor (beta chain) is shown here with its context. V was trimmed by 5 bases and J by 8 bases, leaving 15 bases between them. This CDR3 has 14 residues. Germline V gene lookup returns CDR1 SEHNR and CDR2 FQNEAQ (reference sequence). This sample is drawn from a study of blood T cell repertoires in COVID-19. As originally analysed: Cell counts per sample came from amplifying reference gene primers. Sequencing was performed with immunoSEQ multiplex PCR; in TCRdb, only in-frame clones are kept and a portion is missing. V and J calls and clone size follow that table, whereas D and trimming were derived from the DNA. Among about 440,000 clones listed, nearly 90% were seen once.

The receptor comes from a woman aged 18-29 years with acute COVID-19. The genes are TRBV7-9 and TRBJ1-4; D is ambiguous. The specimen sequenced was PBMCs or T cells enriched from blood (not recorded which). The CDR3 reads CASSPQLSREKLFF. CDR3 DNA sequence: TGTGCCAGCAGCCCCCAGCTGTCTAGGGAAAAACTGTTTTTT. Full variable domain (rest looked up from reference TRBV7-9 and TRBJ1-4): DTGVSQNPRHKITKRGQNVTFRCDPISEHNRLYWYRQTLGQGPEFLTYFQNEAQLEKSRLLSDRFSAERPKGSFSTLEIQRTEQGDSAMYLCASSPQLSREKLFFGSGTQLSVL.